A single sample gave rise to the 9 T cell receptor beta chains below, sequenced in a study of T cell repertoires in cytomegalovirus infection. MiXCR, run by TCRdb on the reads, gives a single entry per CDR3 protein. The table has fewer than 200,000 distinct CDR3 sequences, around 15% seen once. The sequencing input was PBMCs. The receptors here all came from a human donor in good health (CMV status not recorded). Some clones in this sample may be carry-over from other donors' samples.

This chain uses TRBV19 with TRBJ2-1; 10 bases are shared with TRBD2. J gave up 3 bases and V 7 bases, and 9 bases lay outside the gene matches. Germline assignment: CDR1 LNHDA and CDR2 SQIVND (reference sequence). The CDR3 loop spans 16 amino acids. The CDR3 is CASTLLAGMGYNEQFF. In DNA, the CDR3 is TGTGCCAGTACCCTACTAGCGGGGATGGGCTACAATGAGCAGTTCTTC.

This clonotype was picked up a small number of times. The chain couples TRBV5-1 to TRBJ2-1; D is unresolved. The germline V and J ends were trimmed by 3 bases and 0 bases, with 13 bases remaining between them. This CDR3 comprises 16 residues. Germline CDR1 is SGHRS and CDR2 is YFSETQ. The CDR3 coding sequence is TGCGCCAGCAGCTCCGTACGGGCGAACTCCTACAATGAGCAGTTCTTC. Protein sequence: CASSSVRANSYNEQFF.

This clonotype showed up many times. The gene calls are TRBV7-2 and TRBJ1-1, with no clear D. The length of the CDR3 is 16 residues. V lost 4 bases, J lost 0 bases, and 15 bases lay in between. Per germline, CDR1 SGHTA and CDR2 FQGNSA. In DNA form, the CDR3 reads TGTGCCAGCAGCTCCCGAAGGTCGGGATTGAACACTGAAGCTTTCTTT. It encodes CASSSRRSGLNTEAFF.

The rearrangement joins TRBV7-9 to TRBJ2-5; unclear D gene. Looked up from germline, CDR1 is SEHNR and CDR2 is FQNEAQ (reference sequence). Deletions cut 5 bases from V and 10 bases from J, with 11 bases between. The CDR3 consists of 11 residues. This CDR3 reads CASSQTELQYF. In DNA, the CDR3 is TGTGCCAGCAGCCAGACGGAGCTCCAGTACTTC.

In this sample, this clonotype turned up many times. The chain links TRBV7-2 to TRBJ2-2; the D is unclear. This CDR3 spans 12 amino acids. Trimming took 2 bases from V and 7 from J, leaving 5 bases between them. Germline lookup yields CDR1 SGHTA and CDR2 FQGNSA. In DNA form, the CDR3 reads TGTGCCAGCAGCTTAACGGTCGGGGAGCTGTTTTTT. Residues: CASSLTVGELFF. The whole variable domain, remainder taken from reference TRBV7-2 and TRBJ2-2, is GAGVSQSPSNKVTEKGKDVELRCDPISGHTALYWYRQSLGQGLEFLIYFQGNSAPDKSGLPSDRFSAERTGGSVSTLTIQRTQQEDSAVYLCASSLTVGELFFGEGSRLTVL.

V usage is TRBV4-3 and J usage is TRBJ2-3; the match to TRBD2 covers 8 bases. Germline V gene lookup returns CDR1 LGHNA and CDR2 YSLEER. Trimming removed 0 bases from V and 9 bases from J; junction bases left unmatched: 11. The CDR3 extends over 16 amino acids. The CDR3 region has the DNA TGCGCCAGCAGCCAAGATAAAGGACTAGCAACGACCACGCAGTATTTT. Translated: CASSQDKGLATTTQYF.

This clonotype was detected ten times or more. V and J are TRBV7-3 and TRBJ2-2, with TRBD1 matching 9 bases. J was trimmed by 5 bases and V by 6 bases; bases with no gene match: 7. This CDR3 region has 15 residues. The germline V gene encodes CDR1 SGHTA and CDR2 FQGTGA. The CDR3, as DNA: TGTGCCAGCAGTCCTCACAGGGGGCAAACCGGGGAGCTGTTTTTT. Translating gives CASSPHRGQTGELFF. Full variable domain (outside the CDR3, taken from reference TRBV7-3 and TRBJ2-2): GAGVSQTPSNKVTEKGKYVELRCDPISGHTALYWYRQSLGQGPEFLIYFQGTGAADDSGLPNDRFFAVRPEGSVSTLKIQRTERGDSAVYLCASSPHRGQTGELFFGEGSRLTVL.

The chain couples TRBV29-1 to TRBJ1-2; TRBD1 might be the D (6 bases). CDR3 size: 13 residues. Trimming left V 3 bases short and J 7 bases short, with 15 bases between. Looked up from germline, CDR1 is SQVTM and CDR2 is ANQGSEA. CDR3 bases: TGCAGCGTTGAGGCAGGGGAGTTTAGTGGCTACACCTTC. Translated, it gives CSVEAGEFSGYTF. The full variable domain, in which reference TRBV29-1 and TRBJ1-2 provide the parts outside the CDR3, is SAVISQKPSRDICQRGTSLTIQCQVDSQVTMMFWYRQQPGQSLTLIATANQGSEATYESGFVIDKFPISRPNLTFSTLTVSNMSPEDSSIYLCSVEAGEFSGYTFGSGTRLTVV.

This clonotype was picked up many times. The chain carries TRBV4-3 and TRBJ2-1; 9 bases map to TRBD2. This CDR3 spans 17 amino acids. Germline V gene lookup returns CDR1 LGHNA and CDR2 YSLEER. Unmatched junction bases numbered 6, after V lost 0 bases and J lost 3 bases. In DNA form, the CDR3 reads TGCGCCAGCAGCCAAGATCGTCTAGCGGGAATCTACAATGAGCAGTTCTTC. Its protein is CASSQDRLAGIYNEQFF.